This TCR beta chain is from a study of monozygotic twins with inflammatory bowel disease. The CDR3 is made up of 15 amino acids. Using the 5' RACE reads, TCRdb records one entry per CDR3 protein without DNA. The table lists some 190,000 distinct CDR3 sequences. This TCR derives from a human donor with ulcerative colitis or Crohn's disease, or a healthy co-twin of an affected twin (not recorded which). The source material was blood. This chain links TRBV12-3 or TRBV12-4 with TRBJ2-7; the D call from TCRdb, TRBD2, cannot be confirmed without DNA. The CDR3 sequence: CASSFRLAGSYEQYF.